A selection of T cell receptor beta chains follows, all from one sample in a study of T cells in Graves' hyperthyroidism and ophthalmopathy. MiXCR was run by TCRdb on the multiplex PCR reads, yielding one entry per CDR3 protein. This sample has under 350,000 distinct CDR3 sequences; over 15% occur once, and the top ten carry around 55%. Sequenced: blood. Receptors were obtained from a woman aged 60-70 years with Graves' ophthalmopathy. Each CDR3 is given with its conserved first and last residue. The D gene is left open where the match is weak. Only part of the rows carry a size: once, few, many, or a class if the clone is expanded.

J: TRBJ1-3; size: -; V: TRBV4-3; D: -; DNA: TGCGCCAGCAGCCAAGATATCCTAACCGGGACACGTGGAAACACCATATATTTT; CDR3: CASSQDILTGTRGNTIYF
J: TRBJ2-3; size: many; V: TRBV28; D: -; DNA: TGTGCCAGCAGTTGGGACGGGCGCACAGATACGCAGTATTTT; CDR3: CASSWDGRTDTQYF
J: TRBJ1-2; size: many; V: TRBV6-1; D: TRBD1; DNA: TGTGCCAGCAGGTCACCGGGACAGGGGGCGGTGAGCTATGGCTACACCTTC; CDR3: CASRSPGQGAVSYGYTF
J: TRBJ2-7; size: -; V: TRBV5-6; D: -; DNA: TGTGCCAGCAGCTTGGGGGGGTCGGACGGTACCTACGAGCAGTACTTC; CDR3: CASSLGGSDGTYEQYF
J: TRBJ1-1; size: many; V: TRBV7-6; D: -; DNA: TGTGCCAGCAGCTTAAACTGGGACGACGGCACTGAAGCTTTCTTT; CDR3: CASSLNWDDGTEAFF
J: TRBJ2-7; size: -; V: TRBV20-1; D: -; DNA: TGCAGTGGGTTGGGCAGGGACTACGAGCAGTACTTC; CDR3: CSGLGRDYEQYF
J: TRBJ2-7; size: -; V: TRBV5-4; D: -; DNA: TGTGCCAGCAGCTTGGGACCCAAAGAGGACTACGAGCAGTACTTC; CDR3: CASSLGPKEDYEQYF
J: TRBJ1-1; size: many; V: TRBV12-3/TRBV12-4; D: -; DNA: TGTGCCAGCAGTTTATGGGCAAATACTGAAGCTTTCTTT; CDR3: CASSLWANTEAFF
J: TRBJ1-5; size: many; V: TRBV4-2; D: -; DNA: TGTGCCAGCAGCCAAAGTCTGGTTAGCAATCAGCCCCAGCATTTT; CDR3: CASSQSLVSNQPQHF
J: TRBJ2-7; size: few; V: TRBV19; D: -; DNA: TGTGCCAGTAATCGGGGGAATTCCCTCTCCTACGAGCAGTACTTC; CDR3: CASNRGNSLSYEQYF
J: TRBJ2-2; size: -; V: TRBV6-1; D: TRBD2; DNA: TGTGCCAGCTCACGGGAACTAGCGGGTTCCGGGGAGCTGTTTTTT; CDR3: CASSRELAGSGELFF
J: TRBJ2-1; size: -; V: TRBV7-3; D: -; DNA: TGTGCCAGCAGCTTGAACATTGGCTCCTACAATGAGCAGTTCTTC; CDR3: CASSLNIGSYNEQFF
J: TRBJ2-3; size: -; V: TRBV2; D: -; DNA: TGTGCCAGCACCCGGGACATCCCCCCAGATACGCAGTATTTT; CDR3: CASTRDIPPDTQYF
J: TRBJ2-7; size: many; V: TRBV28; D: -; DNA: TGTGCCAGCAGTTACCGAGGTCCTGCGAGCTCCTACGAGCAGTACTTC; CDR3: CASSYRGPASSYEQYF
J: TRBJ2-1; size: -; V: TRBV28; D: TRBD1; DNA: TGTGCCAGCAGGGGGACAGGGGATCCGGGCGAGCAGTTCTTC; CDR3: CASRGTGDPGEQFF
J: TRBJ2-3; size: few; V: TRBV7-9; D: TRBD2; DNA: TGTGCCAGCAGCGGACGGGGGGGCTTGACAGATACGCAGTATTTT; CDR3: CASSGRGGLTDTQYF
J: TRBJ2-6; size: -; V: TRBV27; D: -; DNA: TGTGCCAGCAGACGTAACTCCGGGACATCCTCTGTTGGGGCCAGCGTCCTGACTTTC; CDR3: CASRRNSGTSSVGASVLTF
J: TRBJ2-3; size: few; V: TRBV18; D: -; DNA: TGTGCCAGCTCACCACAGGGGTTGGGCACAGATACGCAGTATTTT; CDR3: CASSPQGLGTDTQYF
J: TRBJ1-1; size: few; V: TRBV20-1; D: -; DNA: TGCAGTGCTGAGGACAATATGGGTGAAGCTTTCTTT; CDR3: CSAEDNMGEAFF
J: TRBJ1-1; size: many; V: TRBV20-1; D: -; DNA: TGCAGTGCTAGTCGCGGGATGTCGAACACTGAAGCTTTCTTT; CDR3: CSASRGMSNTEAFF
J: TRBJ1-2; size: -; V: TRBV19; D: -; DNA: TGTGCCAGTAGTAGTCCTGTGCGGTCAGCCTTCTATGGCTACACCTTC; CDR3: CASSSPVRSAFYGYTF
J: TRBJ2-7; size: many; V: TRBV5-1; D: TRBD2; DNA: TGCGCCAGCAGCCTCGGTAGACTAGCCGGTCTATACGAGCAGTACTTC; CDR3: CASSLGRLAGLYEQYF
J: TRBJ1-2; size: many; V: TRBV20-1; D: -; DNA: TGCAGTGTTCGAGACGGCATAGCTAACTATGGCTACACCTTC; CDR3: CSVRDGIANYGYTF
J: TRBJ1-4; size: -; V: TRBV5-6; D: -; DNA: TGTGCCAGCAGCCGAACAAGGGACGGAGCTAATGAAAAACTGTTTTTT; CDR3: CASSRTRDGANEKLFF
J: TRBJ1-4; size: many; V: TRBV11-2; D: -; DNA: TGTGCCAGCAGCCTCGAAAGGCGAGGAAAACTGTTTTTT; CDR3: CASSLERRGKLFF
J: TRBJ2-5; size: -; V: TRBV29-1; D: -; DNA: TGCAGCGTTGAAGGGACCGGTCGAGAGACCCAGTACTTC; CDR3: CSVEGTGRETQYF
J: TRBJ1-2; size: many; V: TRBV12-3/TRBV12-4; D: -; DNA: TGTGCCAGCAGTTTACAAGGGTATGGCTACACCTTC; CDR3: CASSLQGYGYTF
J: TRBJ2-2; size: few; V: TRBV12-3/TRBV12-4; D: -; DNA: TGTGCCAGCAGTTTAGGGGGGTCTAGCGGGGAGCTGTTTTTT; CDR3: CASSLGGSSGELFF
J: TRBJ1-2; size: few; V: TRBV5-4; D: -; DNA: TGTGCCAGCAGCTCTGCGGGCAACCATTATGGCTACACCTTC; CDR3: CASSSAGNHYGYTF
J: TRBJ2-1; size: many; V: TRBV10-3; D: TRBD2; DNA: TGTGCCATCAGTGAGTCAGCGGGGAACTACAATGAGCAGTTCTTC; CDR3: CAISESAGNYNEQFF
J: TRBJ2-3; size: many; V: TRBV7-2; D: -; DNA: TGTGCCAGCAGCTTACAAAGGGTGGGTGATACGCAGTATTTT; CDR3: CASSLQRVGDTQYF
J: TRBJ2-7; size: few; V: TRBV4-3; D: -; DNA: TGCGCCAGCAGTTGGGACCGCACCTCCTACGAGCAGTACTTC; CDR3: CASSWDRTSYEQYF
J: TRBJ1-1; size: -; V: TRBV5-4; D: TRBD1; DNA: TGTGCCAGCAGCTCCCGACAGGGTTGGGGCACTGAAGCTTTCTTT; CDR3: CASSSRQGWGTEAFF
J: TRBJ2-6; size: -; V: TRBV29-1; D: -; DNA: TGCAGCGTTTCGACGGACTCTGGGGCCAACGTCCTGACTTTC; CDR3: CSVSTDSGANVLTF
J: TRBJ2-7; size: many; V: TRBV6-1; D: -; DNA: TGTGCCAGCACATCTAGGCTGGCGGAACAGTACTTC; CDR3: CASTSRLAEQYF
J: TRBJ2-3; size: many; V: TRBV27; D: TRBD1; DNA: TGTGCCAGCAGTGACAGGGGCACAGATACGCAGTATTTT; CDR3: CASSDRGTDTQYF
J: TRBJ2-5; size: few; V: TRBV15; D: TRBD1; DNA: TGTGCCACCAGTAAAAACAGGGGACAAGAGACCCAGTACTTC; CDR3: CATSKNRGQETQYF
J: TRBJ1-1; size: once; V: TRBV2; D: -; DNA: TGTGCCAGCAGTGAAGACAGGGTTAACACTGAAGCTTTCTTT; CDR3: CASSEDRVNTEAFF
J: TRBJ2-2; size: -; V: TRBV6-1; D: -; DNA: TGTGCCAGCAGGGCCTATGGGGGGGGCTTACAGACCGGGGAGCTGTTTTTT; CDR3: CASRAYGGGLQTGELFF
J: TRBJ1-2; size: many; V: TRBV7-2; D: TRBD1; DNA: TGTGCCAGCAGCCCCGGACAGGGGCAACCTTATGGCTACACCTTC; CDR3: CASSPGQGQPYGYTF
J: TRBJ1-3; size: many; V: TRBV7-2; D: -; DNA: TGTGCCAGCAGCTTACAGGGTCTTCCTGGAAACACCATATATTTT; CDR3: CASSLQGLPGNTIYF